The clone carrying this T cell receptor (beta chain) was recorded at least ten times. Its target is unknown. This entry belongs to a study of radiation and T cells in renal cell carcinoma. Whole-study results and caveats: No pretreatment tumor biopsies were available for baseline clonotypes. Top tumor clonotypes rose in blood 2 weeks post-radiation, then contracted.

Germline CDR1 and CDR2: ENHRY and SYGVKD. Trimming at V came to 7 bases and at J to 2 bases, leaving 2 bases not matched to a gene. The length of the CDR3 is 13 residues. Here immunoSEQ multiplex PCR was the method, and the copy in TCRdb shows in-frame clones only, minus some. The sample yields some 72,000 clones, about 80% seen once. The time point denotes: blood 2 weeks post-SBRT. As to treatment: 15 Gy SBRT to primary tumor, nephrectomy 4 weeks later. This renal cell carcinoma was of the clear cell type. Specimen: blood, collected from a patient whose treatment included radiotherapy and nephrectomy. The receptor comes from a man aged 55 to 69 with renal cell carcinoma. The J gene is TRBJ2-7, the V gene TRBV10-3; 10 bases map to TRBD1. This CDR3 is CAIKGQGPYEQYF. CDR3 nucleotide sequence: TGTGCCATCAAGGGACAGGGGCCCTACGAGCAGTACTTC.